This T cell receptor (beta chain) was recovered during a study of cytomegalovirus exposure and HLA in healthy donors. PCR used 60 Vbeta primers and 13 Jbeta primers. Data came from immunoSEQ multiplex PCR; TCRdb stores just in-frame clones and leaves some out. The sample consists of about 97,000 clones, around 85% of them appearing once. CDR3 length: 13 residues. Germline CDR1 and CDR2: GTSNPN and SVGIG (reference sequence). Trimming left V 0 bases short and J 4 bases short, with 9 bases between. Source material: PBMCs. The chain couples TRBV30 to TRBJ2-5, with D hard to call. This TCR came from a man in his forties in good health and CMV-seropositive. CDR3: CAWSVLILETQYF. CDR3 bases: TGTGCCTGGAGTGTACTCATTCTAGAGACCCAGTACTTC.